These 27 T cell receptor beta chains came from one sample sequenced in a study of identical twins. A single record per CDR3 protein comes from TCRdb applying MiXCR to the 5' RACE reads. The sample shows under 400,000 distinct CDR3 sequences, 8.5% to 10% of them seen only once. The sequencing sample was made of naive T cells sorted from blood. The receptors come from a woman aged 45 to 65 in good health.

This chain links TRBV12-3 or TRBV12-4 with TRBJ2-7, with 7 bases aligning to TRBD2. This CDR3 spans 18 amino acids. The junction had 20 bases not matched to a gene; V was cut back by 5 bases and J by 4 bases. This CDR3 is CASSVGKGWAGVGYEQYF. CDR3 bases: TGTGCCAGCAGTGTGGGCAAAGGGTGGGCGGGAGTCGGGTACGAGCAGTACTTC.

This clonotype was recorded at least ten times. J is TRBJ2-7 and V is TRBV6-5; 10 bases agree with TRBD2. V was pared by 6 bases and J by 6 bases, with 8 bases of the junction left unmatched. The CDR3 runs 14 residues. Per germline, CDR1 MNHEY and CDR2 SVGAGI. The CDR3 spells CASRQTGTSVEQYF. In DNA, the CDR3 is TGTGCCAGCAGGCAGACCGGGACTAGCGTCGAGCAGTACTTC.

This clonotype turned up a few times. This chain connects TRBV5-6 to TRBJ2-3; 8 bases are a match to TRBD2. Germline values: CDR1 SGHDT, CDR2 YYEEEE. J gave up 1 base and V 4 bases, and 8 bases lay outside the gene matches. The CDR3 has 16 amino acids. Here the CDR3 reads CASSPLTSGRTDTQYF. In nucleotides, the CDR3 is TGTGCCAGCAGCCCCCTAACTAGCGGTCGCACAGATACGCAGTATTTT.

This clonotype was seen repeatedly, ten times or more. V is TRBV11-2 and J is TRBJ2-1, with a tentative D call TRBD2 (6 bases). Germline V gives CDR1 SGHAT, CDR2 FQNNGV. The V gene lost 4 bases and the J gene lost 5 bases, with 18 bases spanning the gap. This CDR3 is 16 amino acids long. Here the CDR3 reads CASSYRRDLHHNEQFF. CDR3 coding DNA: TGTGCCAGCAGCTATAGACGGGACTTACACCACAATGAGCAGTTCTTC.

This clonotype showed up many times. The chain employs TRBV12-3 or TRBV12-4 and TRBJ1-5; a weak D match, TRBD1 (5 bases). Trimming removed 6 bases at V and 8 bases at J, with 20 bases between. The length of the CDR3 is 15 residues. The CDR3 loop reads CASRLPGLRTEPQHF. CDR3 DNA sequence: TGTGCCAGCAGACTACCGGGACTCCGGACGGAGCCCCAGCATTTT.

This chain joins TRBV12-3 or TRBV12-4 and TRBJ2-2, with 7 positions matching TRBD1. The CDR3 runs to 13 residues. J was trimmed by 7 bases and V by 7 bases; bases with no gene match: 6. CDR3 coding DNA: TGTGCCAGCAACATAGACAGGGTCGGGGAGCTGTTTTTT. This translates into CASNIDRVGELFF.

This clonotype has more than one count but fewer than ten. The rearrangement uses TRBV5-5 and TRBJ2-1; the D is unclear. The CDR3 runs to 12 residues. V lost 0 bases and J lost 8, with 6 bases in between. Germline V gene data show CDR1 as SGHKS and CDR2 as YYEKEE (reference sequence). CDR3 sequence reads: CASSLEKHEQFF. Written as DNA, the CDR3 is TGTGCCAGCAGCTTGGAGAAGCATGAGCAGTTCTTC.

This clonotype was counted many times. The chain recombines TRBV12-3 or TRBV12-4 with TRBJ2-5, with 10 bases lining up with TRBD1. This CDR3 is built from 15 residues. J lost 4 bases, V lost 6 bases, and 8 bases had no gene match. CDR3 nucleotides: TGTGCCAGCAGGCGACAGGGGGCGCTAAGAGAGACCCAGTACTTC. Encoded protein: CASRRQGALRETQYF.

This clonotype came up many times. The V and J genes are TRBV20-1 and TRBJ2-7; unclear D gene. CDR1 and CDR2 (germline): DFQATT, SNEGSKA (reference sequence). Trimming cost V 0 bases and J 0 bases, with 12 bases left between them. There are 15 residues in the CDR3. CDR3 DNA: TGCAGTGCTAGAGATGTGGGCGTTCCCTCCTACGAGCAGTACTTC. Translation gives CSARDVGVPSYEQYF.

This clonotype was picked up many times. The chain combines TRBV18 with TRBJ2-2, with D possibly being TRBD2 (5 bases). Trimming took 2 bases from V and 0 from J, leaving 10 bases between them. The CDR3 has 16 residues. CDR1 is KGHSH and CDR2 is LQKENI in the germline V gene. For the CDR3, the DNA is TGTGCCAGCTCACCATGGCGGGTCGCGAACACCGGGGAGCTGTTTTTT. Translating gives CASSPWRVANTGELFF.

The sample holds many counts of this clonotype. This chain links TRBV3-1 with TRBJ2-1, with TRBD1 as a possible D gene (5 bases). V gave up 5 bases and J gave up 8 bases, with 16 bases separating them. Germline V gene data show CDR1 as LGHDT and CDR2 as YNNKEL (reference sequence). The CDR3 runs to 14 residues. CDR3: CASSSSTGTHEQFF. CDR3 bases: TGTGCCAGCAGCTCCAGTACAGGTACCCATGAGCAGTTCTTC.

V gene TRBV11-2 combines with J gene TRBJ1-2; D call uncertain. The CDR3 contains 15 residues. CDR1 SGHAT and CDR2 FQNNGV come from the germline V gene. Trimming cost V 3 bases and J 8 bases, with 19 bases left between them. Here the CDR3 reads CASSFANAPWIGYTF. In nucleotides, the CDR3 is TGTGCCAGCAGCTTTGCAAATGCGCCGTGGATAGGCTACACCTTC.

The chain couples TRBV30 to TRBJ1-1; no definite D call. Deletions cut 0 bases from V and 3 bases from J, with 8 bases between. CDR1 and CDR2 (germline): GTSNPN, SVGIG (reference sequence). This CDR3 comprises 13 residues. The CDR3 loop reads CAWSVREDTEAFF. CDR3 bases: TGTGCCTGGAGTGTAAGGGAGGACACTGAAGCTTTCTTT.

The rearrangement uses TRBV2 and TRBJ2-7; 7 bases map to TRBD2. V shed 4 bases, J shed 4 bases, and the junction held 4 bases outside the gene matches. Germline CDR1 reads SNHLY; CDR2 reads FYNNEI. CDR3 length: 13 residues. CDR3 loop: CASSAGGGYEQYF. The CDR3 DNA reads TGTGCCAGCAGTGCTGGGGGAGGGTACGAGCAGTACTTC.

This clonotype was seen a few times. This sequence joins TRBV4-2 and TRBJ2-7, with 11 bases matching TRBD2. This CDR3 is 18 amino acids long. Germline V gene sequence: CDR1 LGHNA, CDR2 YNFKEQ. The junction had 13 bases not matched to a gene; V was cut back by 0 bases and J by 6 bases. The CDR3: CASSQDRDSGRALSEQYV. In DNA, the CDR3 is TGTGCCAGCAGCCAAGACCGAGATAGCGGGAGGGCACTATCCGAGCAGTACGTC.

This rearrangement joins TRBV2 to TRBJ2-7; the match to TRBD2 covers 11 bases. This CDR3 comprises 12 residues. CDR1 SNHLY and CDR2 FYNNEI come from the germline V gene. Trimming cost V 10 bases and J 5 bases; bases outside gene matches: 4. The CDR3 here is CAIRGLADEQYF. In nucleotides, the CDR3 is TGTGCCATCCGGGGACTAGCGGACGAGCAGTACTTC.

A few counts support this clonotype. This chain uses TRBV6-6 with TRBJ2-3, with a weak D call TRBD2 (5 bases). Trimming cost V 6 bases and J 1 base, with 11 bases left between them. Germline loops: CDR1 MNHNY, CDR2 SVGAGI (reference sequence). The CDR3 contains 14 residues. The CDR3, as DNA: TGTGCCAGCAGAGACGAGGGAGGCACAGATACGCAGTATTTT. Its translation: CASRDEGGTDTQYF.

A few counts support this clonotype. V and J are TRBV5-1 and TRBJ1-5, with no clear D. The V gene's germline CDR1 is SGHRS and CDR2 YFSETQ. The CDR3 runs 15 residues. The ends were cut back, 0 bases at V and 2 bases at J, with 9 bases in the middle. CDR3 nucleotides: TGCGCCAGCAGCTTGGGTGACGGTGGCAATCAGCCCCAGCATTTT. It translates to CASSLGDGGNQPQHF.

This clonotype was counted between two and nine times. The rearrangement links TRBV5-1 to TRBJ2-3; 7 nucleotides align to TRBD2. J was trimmed by 6 bases and V by 0 bases; bases with no gene match: 7. CDR1 SGHRS and CDR2 YFSETQ come from the germline V gene. The CDR3 totals 15 residues. CDR3 sequence: CASSLGGGRADTQYF. Here the CDR3 DNA reads TGCGCCAGCAGCTTGGGGGGCGGGAGAGCCGATACGCAGTATTTT.

The chain is built from TRBV10-3 and TRBJ1-1; a possible D gene is TRBD1 (6 bases). The CDR3 covers 15 residues. Trimming removed 2 bases at V and 0 bases at J, with 10 bases between. The germline CDR1 and CDR2 sequences are ENHRY and SYGVKD. The CDR3 DNA sequence: TGTGCCATCAGTGAGACAGGGTCTATGAACACTGAAGCTTTCTTT. It encodes CAISETGSMNTEAFF.

The chain employs TRBV4-2 and TRBJ2-3, with 8 bases that match TRBD2. This CDR3 contains 16 residues. V trimming: 0 bases; J trimming: 9 bases; junction bases outside the gene matches: 11. From germline, CDR1 is LGHNA and CDR2 YNFKEQ. CDR3 sequence: CASSQEGGRLKRTQYF. CDR3 coding DNA: TGTGCCAGCAGCCAAGAGGGCGGGAGGCTTAAACGGACGCAGTATTTT.

CDR3: CASSLMLASSYEQYF. The CDR3 DNA follows: TGTGCCAGCAGCTTAATGCTAGCCAGCTCCTACGAGCAGTACTTC. The chain recombines TRBV7-2 with TRBJ2-7; D possibly corresponds to TRBD2 (5 bases). V shed 2 bases and J shed 0 bases, with 11 bases lying between them. Looked up from germline, CDR1 is SGHTA and CDR2 is FQGNSA. The CDR3 consists of 15 residues. The whole variable domain, remainder taken from reference TRBV7-2 and TRBJ2-7, is GAGVSQSPSNKVTEKGKDVELRCDPISGHTALYWYRQSLGQGLEFLIYFQGNSAPDKSGLPSDRFSAERTGGSVSTLTIQRTQQEDSAVYLCASSLMLASSYEQYFGPGTRLTVT.

The chain recombines TRBV12-3 or TRBV12-4 with TRBJ2-1; 7 bases are shared with TRBD2. The ends lost 6 bases at V and 4 bases at J; junction bases unmatched: 9. The CDR3 contains 15 residues. This CDR3 reads CASRLGTTGYNEQFF. CDR3 nucleotides: TGTGCCAGCAGACTCGGGACTACTGGTTACAATGAGCAGTTCTTC.

The chain links TRBV5-1 to TRBJ1-2; D unresolved. Trimming shortened V by 0 bases and J by 5 bases, and 11 bases separated the two germline ends. This CDR3 spans 14 amino acids. In germline, CDR1 is SGHRS, CDR2 YFSETQ. CDR3 protein: CASSLAEEGYGYTF. In DNA form, the CDR3 reads TGCGCCAGCAGCTTGGCCGAAGAGGGTTATGGCTACACCTTC. The entire variable domain, with the rest obtained from reference TRBV5-1 and TRBJ1-2, is as follows: KAGVTQTPRYLIKTRGQQVTLSCSPISGHRSVSWYQQTPGQGLQFLFEYFSETQRNKGNFPGRFSGRQFSNSRSEMNVSTLELGDSALYLCASSLAEEGYGYTFGSGTRLTVV.

In its sample, this clonotype was seen a few times. The chain uses TRBV28 and TRBJ2-7, with 8 bases matching TRBD1. CDR3 length equals 13 residues. The germline V gene encodes CDR1 MDHEN and CDR2 SYDVKM. The junction had 8 bases not matched to a gene; V was cut back by 6 bases and J by 7 bases. The CDR3 region is CASRMTGTGEQYV. The DNA for the CDR3 is TGTGCCAGCAGGATGACCGGGACAGGTGAGCAGTACGTC.

CDR3 amino acids: CASSFSTGMEAFF. The CDR3 nucleotides are TGCGCCAGCAGCTTTTCGACAGGGATGGAAGCTTTCTTT. The rearrangement uses TRBV5-1 and TRBJ1-1; 7 nucleotides match TRBD1. Germline values: CDR1 SGHRS, CDR2 YFSETQ. The CDR3 has 13 residues. V lost 2 bases to trimming and J lost 8 bases; unmatched junction nucleotides: 6.

This clonotype was counted ten times or more. V gene TRBV5-6 combines with J gene TRBJ2-1, with a weak D call TRBD2 (6 bases). V was shortened by 3 bases and J by 0 bases, with 13 bases between the two germline ends. CDR1 SGHDT and CDR2 YYEEEE come from the germline V gene. The CDR3 covers 16 residues. The CDR3 nucleotides are TGTGCCAGCAGCTCTGTAGCGGCTCTCTCCTACAATGAGCAGTTCTTC. Translated, it gives CASSSVAALSYNEQFF. The full variable domain, completed using reference TRBV5-6 and TRBJ2-1, is DAGVTQSPTHLIKTRGQQVTLRCSPKSGHDTVSWYQQALGQGPQFIFQYYEEEERQRGNFPDRFSGHQFPNYSSELNVNALLLGDSALYLCASSSVAALSYNEQFFGPGTRLTVL.